This entry concerns a single TCR beta chain. Its target is not known. The CDR3 has 15 amino acids. The germline gives CDR1 MGHRA, CDR2 YSYEKL. With 0 bases removed from V and 0 bases from J, the gap between germline ends came to 9 bases. Some clones are missing from TCRdb's copy, which holds only in-frame ones; the method was immunoSEQ multiplex PCR. The sample holds about 130,000 clones, about 93% seen once. The entry originates in a study of T cell responses to AZD1222 COVID-19 vaccine. Findings of the study overall: Within unmutated variant regions lay the reported targets of nearly half of spike-specific TCRs.

The study pooled second doses at about 4 or about 12 weeks. The input for sequencing was peripheral blood, taken 28 days after the second AZD1222 dose. The chain has TRBV4-1 and TRBJ2-7; D may be TRBD1 or TRBD2 (5 bases each). This clonotype originated in an adult who received the AZD1222 COVID-19 vaccine. The CDR3 is CASSQDWGTSYEQYF. In nucleotides, the CDR3 is TGCGCCAGCAGCCAAGATTGGGGGACCTCCTACGAGCAGTACTTC.